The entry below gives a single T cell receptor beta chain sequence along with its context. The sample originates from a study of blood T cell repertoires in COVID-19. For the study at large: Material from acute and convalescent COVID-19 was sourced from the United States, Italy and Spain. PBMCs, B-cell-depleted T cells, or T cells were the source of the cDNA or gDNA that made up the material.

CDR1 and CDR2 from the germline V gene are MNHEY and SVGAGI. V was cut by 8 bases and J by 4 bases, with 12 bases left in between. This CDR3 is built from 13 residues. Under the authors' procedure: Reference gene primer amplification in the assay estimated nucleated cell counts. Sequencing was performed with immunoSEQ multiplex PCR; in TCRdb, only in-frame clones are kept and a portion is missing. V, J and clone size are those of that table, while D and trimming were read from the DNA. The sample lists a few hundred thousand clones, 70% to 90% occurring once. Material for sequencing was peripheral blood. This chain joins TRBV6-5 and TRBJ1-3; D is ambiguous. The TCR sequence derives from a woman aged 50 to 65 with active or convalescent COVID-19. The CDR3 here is CASSTFSGNTIYF. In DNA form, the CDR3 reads TGTGCCAGCTCGACATTTTCAGGAAACACCATATATTTT.